This TCR beta chain was found in a study of T cells in Graves' hyperthyroidism and ophthalmopathy. Overall study: Specimen type is peripheral blood, collected at initial diagnosis prior to any treatment.

This clonotype was seen at least ten times. Trimming took 4 bases from V and 4 from J, leaving 10 bases between them. Germline values: CDR1 KGHSH, CDR2 LQKENI. The CDR3 has 13 residues. Amplification of TCR beta CDR3 regions used RNA as the template. An initial round of RT-PCR targeting the TCR CDR3 relied on the HTBI primer set. TCRdb passed the multiplex PCR reads through MiXCR, listing each CDR3 protein once. The table includes approximately 590,000 distinct CDR3 sequences, around a sixth detected once. Graves' hyperthyroidism without ophthalmopathy progression within 18 months was termed stable. Orbital computed tomography and thyroid ultrasound, together with serum TRAb and thyroxine and clinical symptoms, were used for diagnoses.

The sequence was obtained from a young woman with Graves' hyperthyroidism. Specimen: blood. The chain has TRBV18 and TRBJ1-1; tentative D call: TRBD1 (5 bases). CDR3 DNA: TGTGCCAGCTCACTGCAGGGTGCCACTGAAGCTTTCTTT. Its protein is CASSLQGATEAFF. The entire variable domain, with the rest obtained from reference TRBV18 and TRBJ1-1, is as follows: NAGVMQNPRHLVRRRGQEARLRCSPMKGHSHVYWYRQLPEEGLKFMVYLQKENIIDESGMPKERFSAEFPKEGPSILRIQQVVRGDSAAYFCASSLQGATEAFFGQGTRLTVV.